Below, one TCR beta chain is given with its context. The data are from a study of blood T cell repertoires in COVID-19. Across the whole study: Sites across the United States, Italy and Spain contributed samples from acute and convalescent COVID-19.

The germline CDR1 and CDR2 sequences are SEHNR and FQNEAQ (reference sequence). J was trimmed by 8 bases and V by 5 bases; bases with no gene match: 18. CDR3 size: 17 residues. Using immunoSEQ multiplex PCR, the repertoire was profiled, and TCRdb retains in-frame clones only, with some absent. Found here are 200,000 to 250,000 clones, about 90% of them singletons; the top ten hold 1.4% to 1.5%. The source material was peripheral blood. This chain links TRBV7-9 with TRBJ1-2; 9 nucleotides match TRBD1. The sequence was collected from a man younger than 35 with active or convalescent COVID-19. The CDR3 nucleotides read TGTGCCAGCAGCCCCTTGGGAGCACAGGGGGCGCTTGGAGGCTACACCTTC. Protein: CASSPLGAQGALGGYTF.